These 14 T cell receptor beta chains came from one sample sequenced in a study of T cell responses to AZD1222 COVID-19 vaccine. Using immunoSEQ multiplex PCR, the repertoire was profiled, and TCRdb retains in-frame clones only, with some absent. Among some 90,000 clones listed, around nine tenths were seen once. Sequences were derived from peripheral blood, sampled on day 0 of MenACWY control vaccination. The receptors originated from an adult in good health.

The gene calls are TRBV18 and TRBJ1-2; TRBD1 agrees at 11 bases. J lost 4 bases, V lost 3 bases, and 4 bases had no gene match. This CDR3 is built from 15 residues. Germline V gene lookup returns CDR1 KGHSH and CDR2 LQKENI. CDR3 sequence (DNA): TGTGCCAGCTCACCGCCGGGACAGGGGGTCTATGGCTACACCTTC. This encodes CASSPPGQGVYGYTF. The complete variable domain, with remaining parts taken from reference TRBV18 and TRBJ1-2, reads NAGVMQNPRHLVRRRGQEARLRCSPMKGHSHVYWYRQLPEEGLKFMVYLQKENIIDESGMPKERFSAEFPKEGPSILRIQQVVRGDSAAYFCASSPPGQGVYGYTFGSGTRLTVV.

The rearrangement links TRBV28 to TRBJ1-2; D remains unclear. CDR1 is MDHEN, CDR2 SYDVKM, per germline. The CDR3 is made up of 16 amino acids. V lost 7 bases, J lost 3 bases, and 21 bases lay in between. The CDR3 region is CASTAGGQVTDYGYTF. The CDR3 nucleotides read TGTGCCAGCACCGCAGGAGGTCAGGTAACGGACTATGGCTACACCTTC.

This clone was seen a single time. The chain is built from TRBV5-6 and TRBJ1-1; TRBD1 is a possible D gene (6 bases). The CDR3 is 16 amino acids. V dropped 0 bases and J dropped 4 bases, with 16 bases sitting between them. Germline V gene data show CDR1 as SGHDT and CDR2 as YYEEEE. The CDR3 here is CASSLARTVGGTEAFF. The CDR3 region has the DNA TGTGCCAGCAGCTTGGCCCGGACAGTCGGGGGCACTGAAGCTTTCTTT.

The chain couples TRBV5-4 to TRBJ2-1; no definite D call. The length of the CDR3 is 16 residues. The germline V and J ends were trimmed by 3 bases and 6 bases, with 19 bases remaining between them. Per germline, CDR1 SGHNT and CDR2 YYREEE (reference sequence). The CDR3 loop reads CASSSPRLPSGNEQFF. The DNA for the CDR3 is TGTGCCAGCAGCTCCCCCCGGCTCCCGTCGGGCAATGAGCAGTTCTTC.

The chain has TRBV3-1 (or the pseudogene TRBV3-2) and TRBJ1-1; D not certain. V lost 1 base, J lost 0 bases, and 9 bases lay in between. Per the germline V gene, CDR1 is LGHDT and CDR2 is YNNKEL (reference sequence). The CDR3 is 15 residues long. This chain's CDR3 is CASSQGTGMNTEAFF. The CDR3 bases are TGTGCCAGCAGCCAAGGGACGGGGATGAACACTGAAGCTTTCTTT.

CDR3 protein: CASSGVDRDFLVQPQHF. DNA for the CDR3: TGTGCCAGCAGTGGAGTTGACAGGGATTTTCTAGTTCAGCCCCAGCATTTT. The gene calls are TRBV2 and TRBJ1-5; 7 nucleotides line up with TRBD1. J gave up 6 bases and V 4 bases, and 15 bases lay outside the gene matches. Germline V gene data show CDR1 as SNHLY and CDR2 as FYNNEI. CDR3 length: 17 amino acids.

The CDR3 DNA reads TGCGCCAGCAGCTTGTCAGGGGCACACACAGATACGCAGTATTTT. Encoded protein: CASSLSGAHTDTQYF. The V and J genes are TRBV5-1 and TRBJ2-3; the D gene is possibly TRBD1 (6 bases). The CDR3 is 15 amino acids. Germline-derived CDR1 and CDR2 are SGHRS and YFSETQ. V shed 1 base and J shed 2 bases, with 11 bases lying between them.

The CDR3 loop reads CASSLSPGNTEAFF. For the CDR3, the DNA is TGTGCCAGCAGTTTATCTCCCGGTAACACTGAAGCTTTCTTT. The genes are TRBV27 and TRBJ1-1; D is unresolved. Germline CDR1 is MNHEY and CDR2 is SMNVEV (reference sequence). Trimming stripped 0 bases from V and 2 bases from J, with 7 bases between. The CDR3 has 14 residues.

V and J are TRBV4-1 and TRBJ2-5, with 9 bases aligning to TRBD1. The CDR3 length is 16 residues. V lost 0 bases and J lost 2; bases outside the gene matches: 4. Germline V CDR1 and CDR2: MGHRA, YSYEKL. Here the CDR3 DNA reads TGCGCCAGCAGCCAAGATGGACAGGGGTGGCAAGAGACCCAGTACTTC. As protein: CASSQDGQGWQETQYF.

This chain connects TRBV19 to TRBJ2-7; D unresolved. Germline CDR1 and CDR2: LNHDA and SQIVND (reference sequence). The germline V and J ends were trimmed by 8 bases and 2 bases, with 13 bases remaining between them. The CDR3 extends over 13 amino acids. CDR3 protein: CASSPTGTYEQYF. As DNA, the CDR3 is TGTGCCAGTTCCCCGACGGGTACCTACGAGCAGTACTTC.

The chain links TRBV10-3 to TRBJ2-7; tentatively, D is TRBD2 (5 bases). V shed 6 bases and J shed 0 bases, with 12 bases lying between them. The germline gives CDR1 ENHRY, CDR2 SYGVKD. The CDR3 is 14 residues long. The CDR3 coding sequence is TGTGCCATCAGACCCGGACGGGACTCCTACGAGCAGTACTTC. Protein sequence: CAIRPGRDSYEQYF.

V is TRBV5-5 and J is TRBJ1-5, with D possibly matching TRBD1 (6 bases). CDR3 length: 13 amino acids. Germline V lookup: CDR1 SGHKS, CDR2 YYEKEE (reference sequence). Trimming cost V 3 bases and J 10 bases, with 14 bases left between them. The CDR3 bases are TGTGCCAGCAGCTCAATCAACAGGGAACCCCAGCATTTT. Amino acid sequence: CASSSINREPQHF.

The rearrangement uses TRBV19 and TRBJ2-7; either TRBD1 or TRBD2 may supply D (5 bases each). Trimming removed 0 bases from V and 3 bases from J, with 15 bases in between. Germline values: CDR1 LNHDA, CDR2 SQIVND (reference sequence). The CDR3 runs to 16 residues. The CDR3, as DNA: TGTGCCAGTAGTATAGAGTTTGGGGGTAAGGTCTACGAGCAGTACTTC. Amino acids: CASSIEFGGKVYEQYF.

This rearrangement joins TRBV5-1 to TRBJ2-7, with 8 bases identical to TRBD2. The CDR3 consists of 15 residues. The ends lost 4 bases at V and 3 bases at J; junction bases unmatched: 9. Germline loops: CDR1 SGHRS, CDR2 YFSETQ. The CDR3 region has the DNA TGCGCCAGCAGCCCCTTAGCGGGAAGGGACTACGAGCAGTACTTC. Translated: CASSPLAGRDYEQYF. Complete variable domain (other parts from reference TRBV5-1 and TRBJ2-7): KAGVTQTPRYLIKTRGQQVTLSCSPISGHRSVSWYQQTPGQGLQFLFEYFSETQRNKGNFPGRFSGRQFSNSRSEMNVSTLELGDSALYLCASSPLAGRDYEQYFGPGTRLTVT.